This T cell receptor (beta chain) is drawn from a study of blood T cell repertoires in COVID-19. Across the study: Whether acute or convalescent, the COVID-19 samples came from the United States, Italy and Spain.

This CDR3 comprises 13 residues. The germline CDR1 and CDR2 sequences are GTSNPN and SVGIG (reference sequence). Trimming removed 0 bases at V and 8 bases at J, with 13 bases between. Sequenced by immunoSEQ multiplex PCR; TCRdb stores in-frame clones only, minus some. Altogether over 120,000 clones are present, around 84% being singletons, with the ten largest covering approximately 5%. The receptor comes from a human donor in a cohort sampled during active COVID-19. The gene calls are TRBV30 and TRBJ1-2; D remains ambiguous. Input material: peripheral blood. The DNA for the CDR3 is TGTGCCTGGAGTGTACAAGGAGGGTACGGCTACACCTTC. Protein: CAWSVQGGYGYTF.